Presented here are 10 T cell receptor beta chains from one specimen sequenced in a study of low-dose radiotherapy and immunotherapy resistance in tumors. Time point meaning: before trial treatment. Both TCRalpha and TCRbeta chains were reverse transcribed with V-gene-specific primers. With a V-primer adapter and a constant-region primer, TCRs were amplified for 20 PCR cycles. TCRdb redid the calling of the reads with MiXCR, one entry per CDR3 protein. Seen here are more than 45,000 distinct CDR3 sequences, 20% to 25% observed once, and the top ten hold around 5%. The sequencing used PBMCs, collected before treatment. The receptors come from a male donor with prostate cancer.

This clonotype was observed at least ten times. The chain joins TRBV27 to TRBJ2-2, with 10 bases lining up with TRBD2. V gave up 6 bases and J gave up 6 bases; unmatched junction bases: 1. Germline V gene sequence: CDR1 MNHEY, CDR2 SMNVEV (reference sequence). CDR3 length: 13 amino acids. The CDR3 coding sequence is TGTGCCAGCAGAGGACTAGCGGCCGGGGAGCTGTTTTTT. Translating it yields CASRGLAAGELFF.

In this sample, this clonotype turned up a few times. This may be a read error: a much more frequent sequence differs by one nucleotide. This chain links TRBV7-8 with TRBJ2-7; 7 positions match TRBD1. Losses at the gene ends were 5 bases for V and 5 bases for J; bases not matched to a gene: 3. The CDR3 sequence is 12 residues long. Germline CDR1 reads SGHVS; CDR2 reads FQNEAQ. The CDR3 reads CASSIDRDEQYF. CDR3 DNA: TGTGCCAGCAGCATAGACAGGGACGAGCAGTACTTC.

This chain links TRBV20-1 with TRBJ2-1; 7 bases are shared with TRBD2. In germline, CDR1 is DFQATT, CDR2 SNEGSKA (reference sequence). Trimming cost V 5 bases and J 8 bases; bases outside gene matches: 9. The CDR3 consists of 13 residues. The chain's CDR3 is CSAPRTSFYEQFF. CDR3 nucleotides: TGCAGTGCTCCGAGGACTAGTTTCTATGAGCAGTTCTTC.

This clonotype has a count of ten or more. V usage is TRBV14 and J usage is TRBJ1-3; maybe TRBD1 (5 bases). CDR3 size: 14 residues. V was shortened by 4 bases and J by 4 bases, with 11 bases between the two germline ends. Germline V gene sequence: CDR1 SGHDN, CDR2 FVKESK. The CDR3 loop is CASSPGTGGNTIYF. The CDR3 region has the DNA TGTGCCAGCAGCCCAGGGACGGGAGGAAACACCATATATTTT.

This clonotype was seen repeatedly, ten times or more. V is TRBV6-1 and J is TRBJ2-5, with D tentatively TRBD2 (6 bases). The CDR3 spans 14 residues. CDR1 is MNHNS and CDR2 is SASEGT in the germline V gene. The germline V and J ends were trimmed by 5 bases and 0 bases, with 10 bases remaining between them. The CDR3 coding sequence is TGTGCCAGCAGTTCCGGGACTTACCAAGAGACCCAGTACTTC. It yields the protein CASSSGTYQETQYF.

In its sample, this clonotype was seen many times. The V call is TRBV9, the J call TRBJ1-5; 10 bases fit TRBD1. V lost 3 bases and J lost 6; bases outside the gene matches: 6. The CDR3 loop spans 15 amino acids. Germline V gene sequence: CDR1 SGDLS, CDR2 YYNGEE. Written as DNA, the CDR3 is TGTGCCAGCAGCGAGACAGGGGGCGCATTTCAGCCCCAGCATTTT. Its protein is CASSETGGAFQPQHF.

The table lists this clonotype with many counts. Here the CDR3 DNA reads TGTGCCAGCAGCTTCAGGGTAGACGAGCAGTACTTC. This codes for CASSFRVDEQYF. The chain employs TRBV7-8 and TRBJ2-7, with D perhaps matching TRBD1 (5 bases). CDR1 is SGHVS and CDR2 is FQNEAQ in the germline V gene. The germline V and J ends were trimmed by 3 bases and 5 bases, with 8 bases remaining between them. The CDR3 consists of 12 residues.

Notes on this clonotype: A much bigger clone sits one base away, suggesting this may be a read error. The chain uses TRBV4-1 and TRBJ2-7; 8 bases map to TRBD1. Per the germline V gene, CDR1 is MGHRA and CDR2 is YSYEKL. CDR3 size: 13 residues. In nucleotides, the CDR3 is TGCACCAGCAGCTTCGAACAGGGGGTCGAGCAGTACTTC. It codes for CTSSFEQGVEQYF.

The rearrangement joins TRBV28 to TRBJ2-1; the match to TRBD2 covers 14 bases. Germline V gene sequence: CDR1 MDHEN, CDR2 SYDVKM. The CDR3 has 12 residues. V trimming: 11 bases; J trimming: 16 bases; junction bases outside the gene matches: 10. The CDR3 nucleotides are TGTGCCTCGGGACTAGCGGGAGTGTATACTTTCTTC. This sequence encodes CASGLAGVYTFF.

In the case of this clonotype: A junction boundary mismatches the germline segment, possibly from a read error. The V call is TRBV6-2 or TRBV6-3, the J call TRBJ2-6, with 12 nucleotides matching TRBD2. CDR1 is MNHEY, CDR2 SVGEGT, per germline. The CDR3 loop spans 14 amino acids. The CDR3 region is CASRWTSGAYVLTF. In DNA, the CDR3 is TGTGCCAGCAGATGGACTAGCGGGGCCTACGTCCTGACTTTC.